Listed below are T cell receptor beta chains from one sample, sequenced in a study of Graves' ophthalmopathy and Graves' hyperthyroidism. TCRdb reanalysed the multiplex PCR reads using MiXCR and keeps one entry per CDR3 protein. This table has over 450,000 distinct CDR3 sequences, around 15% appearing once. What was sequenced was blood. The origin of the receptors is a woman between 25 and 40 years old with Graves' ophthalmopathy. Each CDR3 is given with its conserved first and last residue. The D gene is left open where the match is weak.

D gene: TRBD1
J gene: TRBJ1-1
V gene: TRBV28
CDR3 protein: CASNLQGITEAFF

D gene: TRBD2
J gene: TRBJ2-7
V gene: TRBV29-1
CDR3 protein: CSVEDGREGYEQYF

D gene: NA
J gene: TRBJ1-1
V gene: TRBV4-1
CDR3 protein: CASRQQRSATEAFF

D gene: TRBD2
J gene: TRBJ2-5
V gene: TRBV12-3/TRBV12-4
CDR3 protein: CASSSLAGGQETQYF

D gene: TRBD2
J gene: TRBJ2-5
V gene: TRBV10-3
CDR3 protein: CAISESSGGAKETQYF

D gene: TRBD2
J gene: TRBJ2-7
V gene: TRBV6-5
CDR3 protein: CASSFTPRGGYEQYF

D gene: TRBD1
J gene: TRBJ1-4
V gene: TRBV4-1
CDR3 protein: CASSLRQGPEKLFF

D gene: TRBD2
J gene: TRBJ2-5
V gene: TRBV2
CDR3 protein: CASTKLAGGQETQYF

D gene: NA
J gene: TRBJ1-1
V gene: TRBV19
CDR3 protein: CASTMGRSTEAFF

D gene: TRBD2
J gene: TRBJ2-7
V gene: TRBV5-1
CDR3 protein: CASSLTGTSGRGDEQYF

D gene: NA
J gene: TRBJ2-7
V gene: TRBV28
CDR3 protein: CASSPLPGTRQYF

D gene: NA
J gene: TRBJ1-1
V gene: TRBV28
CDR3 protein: CASSSVGPEAFF

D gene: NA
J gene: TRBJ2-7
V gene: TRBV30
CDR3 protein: CAWSVRLEQYF

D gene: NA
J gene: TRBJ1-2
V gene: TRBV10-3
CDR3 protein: CAIRPSPLKYNYGYTF

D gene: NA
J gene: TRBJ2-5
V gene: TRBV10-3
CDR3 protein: CAILLYQETQYF

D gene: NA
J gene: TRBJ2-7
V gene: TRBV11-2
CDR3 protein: CASSYRQFREQYF

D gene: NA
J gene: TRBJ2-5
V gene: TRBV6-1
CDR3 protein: CASSRDRETQYF

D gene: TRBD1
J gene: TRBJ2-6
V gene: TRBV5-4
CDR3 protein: CASSLTGGQTVLSGANVLTF

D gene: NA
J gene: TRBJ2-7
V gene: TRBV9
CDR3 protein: CASSSPVRSGAYYF

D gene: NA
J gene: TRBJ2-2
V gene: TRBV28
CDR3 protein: CASNPAGGGAHQGELFF

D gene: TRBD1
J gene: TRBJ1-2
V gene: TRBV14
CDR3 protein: CASSQSWDRDNYGYTF

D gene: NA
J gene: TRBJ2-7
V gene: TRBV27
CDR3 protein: CASRDVEGGAPEQYF

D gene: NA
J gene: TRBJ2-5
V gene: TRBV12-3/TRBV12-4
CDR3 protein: CASTLAGGETQYF

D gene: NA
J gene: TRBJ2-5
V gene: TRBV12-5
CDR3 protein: CASGFGDLGETQYF

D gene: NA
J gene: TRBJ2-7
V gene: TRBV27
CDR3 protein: CASSLHGQFEQYF

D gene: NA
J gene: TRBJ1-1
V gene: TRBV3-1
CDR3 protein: CASSQPGGHTEAFF

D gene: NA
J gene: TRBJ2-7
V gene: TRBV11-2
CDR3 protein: CASSRTIRTYEQYF

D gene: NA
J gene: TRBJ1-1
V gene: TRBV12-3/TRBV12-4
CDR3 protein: CASSQAGYRYDTEAFF

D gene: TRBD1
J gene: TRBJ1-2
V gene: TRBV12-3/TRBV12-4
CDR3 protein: CASRTGQGASNYGYTF

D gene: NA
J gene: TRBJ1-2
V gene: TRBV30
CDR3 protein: CACIVNYGYTF

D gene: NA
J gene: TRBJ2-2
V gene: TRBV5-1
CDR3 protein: CASSLEGETGELFF

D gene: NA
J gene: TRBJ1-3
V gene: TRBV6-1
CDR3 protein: CASRDMSSGNTIYF

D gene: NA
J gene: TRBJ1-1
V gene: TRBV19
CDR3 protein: CASSTMGGFGTEAFF

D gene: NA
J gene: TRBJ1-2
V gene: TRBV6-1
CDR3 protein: CASSNQEFSGNGYTF

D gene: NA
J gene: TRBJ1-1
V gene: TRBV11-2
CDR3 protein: CASSPETFF

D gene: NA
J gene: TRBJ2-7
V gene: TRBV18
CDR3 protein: CASTSFVGSQGDEQYF